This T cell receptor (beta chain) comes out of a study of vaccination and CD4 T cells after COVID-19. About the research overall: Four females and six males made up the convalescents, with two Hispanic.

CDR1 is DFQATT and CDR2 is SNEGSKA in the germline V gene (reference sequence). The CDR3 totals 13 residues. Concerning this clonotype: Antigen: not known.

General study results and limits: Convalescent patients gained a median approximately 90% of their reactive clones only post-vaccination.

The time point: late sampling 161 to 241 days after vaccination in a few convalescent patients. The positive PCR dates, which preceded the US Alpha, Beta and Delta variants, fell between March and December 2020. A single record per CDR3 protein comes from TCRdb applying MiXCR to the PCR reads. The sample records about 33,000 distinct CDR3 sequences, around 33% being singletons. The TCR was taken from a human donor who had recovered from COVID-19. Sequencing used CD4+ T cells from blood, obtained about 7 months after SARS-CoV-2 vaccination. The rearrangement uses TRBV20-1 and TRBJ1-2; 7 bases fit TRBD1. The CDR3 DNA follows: TGCAGGTTTGGAGGGGGCACGTCCAATGGCTACACCTTC. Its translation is CRFGGGTSNGYTF.